Reported below is one T cell receptor (beta chain). Sequencing used immunoSEQ multiplex PCR; TCRdb keeps in-frame clones, though not all of them. The data show approximately 59,000 clones, roughly 96% seen once. This entry comes from a study of technical replicates of blood from a handful of donors. The TCR was taken from a human donor in good health. Some clones in this sample may be carry-over from other donors' samples. Sequenced sample: PBMCs.

The CDR3 sequence: CASSLDRGYNSPLHF. In DNA, the CDR3 is TGTGCCAGCAGCTTAGATCGGGGCTATAATTCACCCCTCCACTTT. V usage is TRBV11-2 and J usage is TRBJ1-6; D not certain. CDR3 length: 15 residues. Germline V lookup: CDR1 SGHAT, CDR2 FQNNGV. V gave up 0 bases and J gave up 3 bases, with 6 bases separating them.